This T cell receptor (beta chain) was sequenced for a study of blood T cell repertoires in COVID-19. Study details: The United States, Italy and Spain supplied acute and convalescent COVID-19 samples.

Authors' processing steps: Researchers report that nucleated cell counts were estimated from reference gene primer amplification. Sequencing used immunoSEQ multiplex PCR; TCRdb keeps in-frame clones, though not all of them. V and J calls and clone size are copied from that table; D and trimming were computed from the DNA. Altogether hundreds of thousands of clones are present, 80% to 90% being singletons, with the ten largest covering 5.5% to 8%. From germline, CDR1 is LNHDA and CDR2 SQIVND (reference sequence). The trim removed 3 bases at V and 5 bases at J, leaving 11 bases unmatched. There are 17 residues in the CDR3.

The chain combines TRBV19 with TRBJ1-1; 11 bases are shared with TRBD1. The sequence was collected from a man between 60 and 75 years old who had recovered from COVID-19. What was sequenced was peripheral blood. In DNA form, the CDR3 reads TGTGCCAGTAGTATCCTGGGACAGGGGGAATTTCGGACTGAAGCTTTCTTT. Translation: CASSILGQGEFRTEAFF.